Reported below is one TCR beta chain. Enrollees, about 18 to 89 years old, lived in about two dozen US areas. The source of the sample is a study of blood T cell repertoires in COVID-19. Study overall: The analysed material was cDNA or gDNA that came from T cells, B-cell-depleted T cells, or PBMCs.

Original processing notes: Amplification from reference gene primers served as the basis for estimated nucleated cell counts. Only in-frame clones appear in the TCRdb table, and some are missing; sequencing was by immunoSEQ multiplex PCR. V and J calls and clone size are as listed in that table; D and trimming were resolved from the DNA. The sample has roughly 200,000 clones; roughly 90% are singletons. This CDR3 spans 15 amino acids. Trimming at V came to 4 bases and at J to 4 bases, leaving 5 bases not matched to a gene. Per the germline V gene, CDR1 is KGHSH and CDR2 is LQKENI. The sample was PBMCs or T cells enriched from blood (not recorded which). The chain joins TRBV18 to TRBJ2-7; TRBD1 aligns across 12 bases. The TCR comes from a woman aged 25 to 39 who had been exposed to COVID-19. The CDR3: CASSLGQGALYEQYF. CDR3 nucleotides: TGTGCCAGCTCACTGGGACAGGGGGCGTTATACGAGCAGTACTTC.